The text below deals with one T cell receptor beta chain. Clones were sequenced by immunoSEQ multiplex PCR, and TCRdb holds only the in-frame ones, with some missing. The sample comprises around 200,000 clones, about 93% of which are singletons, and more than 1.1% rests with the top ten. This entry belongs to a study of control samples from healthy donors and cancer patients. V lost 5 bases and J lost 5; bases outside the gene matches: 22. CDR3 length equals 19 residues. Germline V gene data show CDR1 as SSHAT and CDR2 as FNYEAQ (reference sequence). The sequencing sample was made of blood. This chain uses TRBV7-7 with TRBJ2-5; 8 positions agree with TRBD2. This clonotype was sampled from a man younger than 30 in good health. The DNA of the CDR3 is TGTGCCAGCAGCCTAGGGCGCCACCTTAGCGGGAAACCGGGGGAGACCCAGTACTTC. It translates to CASSLGRHLSGKPGETQYF. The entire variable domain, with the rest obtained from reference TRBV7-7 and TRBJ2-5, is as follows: GAGVSQSPRYKVTKRGQDVTLRCDPISSHATLYWYQQALGQGPEFLTYFNYEAQPDKSGLPSDRFSAERPEGSISTLTIQRTEQRDSAMYRCASSLGRHLSGKPGETQYFGPGTRLLVL.